This T cell receptor (beta chain) was identified in a study of CD8 T cells in Susac syndrome. As to this clonotype: Its antigen is not known.

RNA amounts of roughly 0.5 to 1 ug underwent reverse transcription with random hexamers. TCRdb itself ran the immunoSEQ multiplex PCR reads through MiXCR, one entry per CDR3 protein. The sample has 200,000 to 250,000 distinct CDR3 sequences, 93% seen once. Study-level points and caveats: It was acknowledged by the study that relatively few individuals were included in its TCR sequencing and HLA analysis.

CD8+ and CD4+ T cells circulating in blood were sequenced for TCR beta. CDR3 length equals 16 residues. V lost 8 bases and J lost 0, with 17 bases in between. J is TRBJ1-3 and V is TRBV12-3 or TRBV12-4; unclear D gene. This clonotype originated in a human donor with multiple sclerosis. Sequencing was performed on CD4+ T cells from PBMCs. This CDR3 reads CASDPYTKRSGNTIYF. CDR3 nucleotide sequence: TGTGCCAGCGATCCCTATACCAAACGCTCTGGAAACACCATATATTTT.